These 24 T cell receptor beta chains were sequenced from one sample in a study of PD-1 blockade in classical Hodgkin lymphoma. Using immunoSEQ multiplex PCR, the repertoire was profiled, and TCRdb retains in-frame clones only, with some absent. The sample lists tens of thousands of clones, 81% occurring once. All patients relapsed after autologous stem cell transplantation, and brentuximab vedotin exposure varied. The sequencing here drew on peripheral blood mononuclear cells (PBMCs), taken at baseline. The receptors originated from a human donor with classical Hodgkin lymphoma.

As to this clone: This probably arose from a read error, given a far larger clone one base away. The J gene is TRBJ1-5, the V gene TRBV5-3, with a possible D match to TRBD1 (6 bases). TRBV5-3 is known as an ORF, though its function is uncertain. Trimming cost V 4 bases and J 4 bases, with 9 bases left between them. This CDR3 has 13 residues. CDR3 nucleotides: TGTGCCAGAAGCCCGGACAGTAATCAGCCCCAGCATTTT. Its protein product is CARSPDSNQPQHF.

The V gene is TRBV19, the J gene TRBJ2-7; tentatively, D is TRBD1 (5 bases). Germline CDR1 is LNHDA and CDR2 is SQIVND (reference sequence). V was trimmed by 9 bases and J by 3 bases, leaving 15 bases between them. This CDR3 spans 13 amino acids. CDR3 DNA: TGTGCCAGGGGCCGGCGGACATACTACGAGCAGTACGTC. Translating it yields CARGRRTYYEQYV.

The CDR3 is CASSVGGGSGNTIYF. DNA for the CDR3: TGTGCCAGCAGCGTAGGGGGCGGCTCTGGAAACACCATATATTTT. V and J are TRBV9 and TRBJ1-3, with a weak D call TRBD1 (5 bases). CDR3 length equals 15 residues. Germline lookup yields CDR1 SGDLS and CDR2 YYNGEE. Trimming left V 0 bases short and J 0 bases short, with 7 bases between.

The chain's CDR3 is CASSVVGVPLLGYTF. CDR3 DNA: TGTGCCAGCAGCGTAGTAGGGGTGCCCCTTCTAGGCTACACCTTC. V gene TRBV9 combines with J gene TRBJ1-2, with D possibly TRBD1 on 5 matching bases. V lost 0 bases and J lost 8, with 17 bases in between. The CDR3 is 15 residues long. CDR1 and CDR2 (germline): SGDLS, YYNGEE.

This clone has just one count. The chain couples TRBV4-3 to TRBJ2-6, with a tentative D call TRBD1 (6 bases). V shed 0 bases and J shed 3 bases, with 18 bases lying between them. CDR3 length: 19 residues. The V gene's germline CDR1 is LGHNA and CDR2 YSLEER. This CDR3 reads CASSQETGPSPYGANVLTF. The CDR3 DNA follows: TGCGCCAGCAGCCAAGAGACAGGCCCCAGCCCCTATGGGGCCAACGTCCTGACTTTC.

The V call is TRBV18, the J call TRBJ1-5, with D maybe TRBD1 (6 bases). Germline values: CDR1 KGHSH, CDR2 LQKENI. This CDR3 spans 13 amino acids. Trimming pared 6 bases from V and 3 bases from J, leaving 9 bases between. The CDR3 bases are TGTGCCAGCTCGGGGGGCCTCAATCAGCCCCAGCATTTT. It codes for CASSGGLNQPQHF. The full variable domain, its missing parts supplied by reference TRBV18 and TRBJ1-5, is NAGVMQNPRHLVRRRGQEARLRCSPMKGHSHVYWYRQLPEEGLKFMVYLQKENIIDESGMPKERFSAEFPKEGPSILRIQQVVRGDSAAYFCASSGGLNQPQHFGDGTRLSIL.

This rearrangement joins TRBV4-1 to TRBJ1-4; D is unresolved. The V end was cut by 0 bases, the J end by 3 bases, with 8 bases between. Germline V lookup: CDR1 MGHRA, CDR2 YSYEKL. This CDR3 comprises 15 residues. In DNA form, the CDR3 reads TGCGCCAGCAGCCAAGAAGAGTGGGCTAATGAAAAACTGTTTTTT. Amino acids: CASSQEEWANEKLFF.

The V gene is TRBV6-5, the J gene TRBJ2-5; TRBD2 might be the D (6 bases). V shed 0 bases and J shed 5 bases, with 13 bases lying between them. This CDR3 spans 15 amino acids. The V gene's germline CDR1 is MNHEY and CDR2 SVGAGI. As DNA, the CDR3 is TGTGCCAGCAGTTACTCGGGTCCCGGAGGGGAGACCCAGTACTTC. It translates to CASSYSGPGGETQYF.

CDR3 loop: CAWDYRGPGNTIYF. The DNA for the CDR3 is TGTGCCTGGGATTACAGGGGACCTGGAAACACCATATATTTT. This chain links TRBV30 with TRBJ1-3, with TRBD1 identical over 7 bases. The germline CDR1 and CDR2 sequences are GTSNPN and SVGIG (reference sequence). The CDR3 is made up of 14 amino acids. J was trimmed by 2 bases and V by 5 bases; bases with no gene match: 6.

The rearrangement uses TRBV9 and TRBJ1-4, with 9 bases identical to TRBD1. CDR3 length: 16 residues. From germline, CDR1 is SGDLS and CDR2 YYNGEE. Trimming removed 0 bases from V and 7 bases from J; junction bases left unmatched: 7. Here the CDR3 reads CASSVGFGTGSEKLFF. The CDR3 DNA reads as TGTGCCAGCAGCGTAGGGTTTGGGACAGGGAGTGAAAAACTGTTTTTT.

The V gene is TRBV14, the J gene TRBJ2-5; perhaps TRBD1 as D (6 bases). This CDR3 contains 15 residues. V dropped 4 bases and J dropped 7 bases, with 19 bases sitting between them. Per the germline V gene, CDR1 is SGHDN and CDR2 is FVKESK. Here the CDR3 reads CASSRGQATLGTQYF. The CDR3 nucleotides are TGTGCCAGCAGCCGGGGGCAGGCAACGTTAGGGACCCAGTACTTC. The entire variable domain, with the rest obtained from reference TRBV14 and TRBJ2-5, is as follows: EAGVTQFPSHSVIEKGQTVTLRCDPISGHDNLYWYRRVMGKEIKFLLHFVKESKQDESGMPNNRFLAERTGGTYSTLKVQPAELEDSGVYFCASSRGQATLGTQYFGPGTRLLVL.

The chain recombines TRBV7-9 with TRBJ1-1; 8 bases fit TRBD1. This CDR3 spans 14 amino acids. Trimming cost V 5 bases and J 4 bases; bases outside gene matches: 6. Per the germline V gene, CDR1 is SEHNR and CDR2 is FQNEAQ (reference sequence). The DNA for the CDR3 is TGTGCCAGCAGCCCGTACGACAGGGGCACTGAAGCTTTCTTT. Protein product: CASSPYDRGTEAFF.

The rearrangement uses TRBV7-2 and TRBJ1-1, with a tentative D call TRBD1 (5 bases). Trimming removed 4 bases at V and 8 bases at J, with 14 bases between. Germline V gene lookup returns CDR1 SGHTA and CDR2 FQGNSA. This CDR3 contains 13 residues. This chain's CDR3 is CASSSGTSIEAFF. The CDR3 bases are TGTGCCAGCAGCTCGGGGACCTCTATCGAAGCTTTCTTT.

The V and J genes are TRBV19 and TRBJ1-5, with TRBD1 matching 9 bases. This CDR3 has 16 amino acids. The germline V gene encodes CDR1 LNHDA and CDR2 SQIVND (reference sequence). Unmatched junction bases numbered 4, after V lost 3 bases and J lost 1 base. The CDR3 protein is CASSMGTGNSNQPQHF. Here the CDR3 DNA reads TGTGCCAGTAGTATGGGGACAGGGAACAGCAATCAGCCCCAGCATTTT.

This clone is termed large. This chain's CDR3 is CASSIDRLADTYNEQFF. CDR3 DNA: TGTGCCAGTAGTATAGATCGGCTAGCGGACACATACAATGAGCAGTTCTTC. This chain connects TRBV19 to TRBJ2-1, with 7 positions matching TRBD2. The germline CDR1 and CDR2 sequences are LNHDA and SQIVND (reference sequence). V dropped 0 bases and J dropped 4; count of bases not matched to a gene: 9. The CDR3 spans 17 residues.

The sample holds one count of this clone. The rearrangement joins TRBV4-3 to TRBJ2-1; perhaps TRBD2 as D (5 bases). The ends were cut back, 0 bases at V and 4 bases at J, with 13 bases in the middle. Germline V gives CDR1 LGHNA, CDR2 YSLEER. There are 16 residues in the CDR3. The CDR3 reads CASSQDSTSEYNEQFF. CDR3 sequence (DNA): TGCGCCAGCAGCCAAGATTCCACTAGTGAGTACAATGAGCAGTTCTTC.

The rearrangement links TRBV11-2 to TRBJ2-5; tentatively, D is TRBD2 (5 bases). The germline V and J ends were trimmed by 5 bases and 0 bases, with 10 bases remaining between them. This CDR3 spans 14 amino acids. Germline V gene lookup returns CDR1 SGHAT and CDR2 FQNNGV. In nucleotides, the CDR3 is TGTGCCAGCAGCCCTTGGACTGACCAAGAGACCCAGTACTTC. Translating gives CASSPWTDQETQYF.

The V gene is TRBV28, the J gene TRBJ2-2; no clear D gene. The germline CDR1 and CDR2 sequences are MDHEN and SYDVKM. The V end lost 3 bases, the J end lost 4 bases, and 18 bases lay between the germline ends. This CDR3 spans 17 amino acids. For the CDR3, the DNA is TGTGCCAGCAGTTTCTCCCCGTGGGGAAGTAGCACCGGGGAGCTGTTTTTT. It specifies CASSFSPWGSSTGELFF.

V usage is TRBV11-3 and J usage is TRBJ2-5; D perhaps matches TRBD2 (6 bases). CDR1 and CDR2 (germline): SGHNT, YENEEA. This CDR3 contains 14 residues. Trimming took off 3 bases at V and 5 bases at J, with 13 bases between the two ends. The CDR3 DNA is TGTGCCAGCAGCTTTATGGCGGCGGGGGAGACCCAGTACTTC. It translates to CASSFMAAGETQYF.

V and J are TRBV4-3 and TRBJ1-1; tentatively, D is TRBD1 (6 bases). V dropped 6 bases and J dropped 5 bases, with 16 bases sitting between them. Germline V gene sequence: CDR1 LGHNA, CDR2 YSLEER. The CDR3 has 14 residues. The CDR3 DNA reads TGCGCCAGCAGTCTTACAGGGAAGGAGACTGAAGCTTTCTTT. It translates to CASSLTGKETEAFF.

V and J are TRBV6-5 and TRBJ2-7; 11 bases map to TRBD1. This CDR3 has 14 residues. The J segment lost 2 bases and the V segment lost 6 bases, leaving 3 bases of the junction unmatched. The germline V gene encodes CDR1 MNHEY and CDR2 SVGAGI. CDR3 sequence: CASRGTGGPYEQYF. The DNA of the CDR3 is TGTGCCAGCAGGGGGACAGGGGGGCCCTACGAGCAGTACTTC.

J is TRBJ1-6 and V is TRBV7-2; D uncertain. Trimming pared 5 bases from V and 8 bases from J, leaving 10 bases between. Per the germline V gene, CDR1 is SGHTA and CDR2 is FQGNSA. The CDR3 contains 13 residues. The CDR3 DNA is TGTGCCAGCAGCAGGGTTCCAGATTCACCCCTCCACTTT. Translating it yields CASSRVPDSPLHF.

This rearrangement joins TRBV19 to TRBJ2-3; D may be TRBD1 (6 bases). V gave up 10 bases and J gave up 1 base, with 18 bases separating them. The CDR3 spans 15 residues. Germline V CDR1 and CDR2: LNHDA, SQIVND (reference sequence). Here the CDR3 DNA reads TGTGCCACCAACCCGACAGGTCCTGGCACAGATACGCAGTATTTT. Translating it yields CATNPTGPGTDTQYF.

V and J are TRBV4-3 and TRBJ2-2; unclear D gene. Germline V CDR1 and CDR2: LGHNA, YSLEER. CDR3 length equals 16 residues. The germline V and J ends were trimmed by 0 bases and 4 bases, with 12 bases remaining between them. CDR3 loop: CASSQDRRASTGELFF. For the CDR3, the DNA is TGCGCCAGCAGCCAAGATCGTCGGGCGAGCACCGGGGAGCTGTTTTTT.